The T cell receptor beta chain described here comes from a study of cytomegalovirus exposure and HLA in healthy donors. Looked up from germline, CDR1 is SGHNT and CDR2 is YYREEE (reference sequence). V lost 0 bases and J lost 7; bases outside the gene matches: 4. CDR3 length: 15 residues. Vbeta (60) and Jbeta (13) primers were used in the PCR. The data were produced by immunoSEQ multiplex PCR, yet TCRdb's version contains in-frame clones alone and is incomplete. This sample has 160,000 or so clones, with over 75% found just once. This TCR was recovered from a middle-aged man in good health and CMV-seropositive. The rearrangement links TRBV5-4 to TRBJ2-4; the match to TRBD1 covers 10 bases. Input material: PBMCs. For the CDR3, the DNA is TGTGCCAGCAGCTTGGGACAGGGGGCGGTCAACATTCAGTACTTC. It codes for CASSLGQGAVNIQYF.